The next 30 T cell receptor beta chains were all read from a single sample in a study of blood T cell repertoires in COVID-19. Libraries were prepared by immunoSEQ multiplex PCR; TCRdb keeps only in-frame clonotypes and omits some of them. This sample yields approximately 100,000 clones, of which about 83% are seen a single time; around 15% belongs to the top ten. The specimen sequenced was peripheral blood. These TCRs come from a woman aged 70-85 years with acute or convalescent COVID-19.

This chain links TRBV19 with TRBJ2-3; 8 bases are a match to TRBD2. V dropped 6 bases and J dropped 9; count of bases not matched to a gene: 17. CDR1 is LNHDA and CDR2 is SQIVND in the germline V gene (reference sequence). This CDR3 contains 16 residues. DNA of the CDR3: TGTGCCAGTAGCCCCACCTCCCAGCGGGAGTTTCGGACGCAGTATTTT. Amino acid sequence: CASSPTSQREFRTQYF.

This clone was detected once. The V call is TRBV6-4, the J call TRBJ2-2, with TRBD2 matching 12 bases. Trimming took 0 bases from V and 7 from J; bases not matched to a gene: 0. Looked up from germline, CDR1 is MRHNA and CDR2 is SNTAGT. The CDR3 runs to 15 residues. For the CDR3, the DNA is TGTGCCAGCAGTGACTCACTAGCGGGAGGCGGGGAGCTGTTTTTT. This gives the protein CASSDSLAGGGELFF.

V is TRBV28 and J is TRBJ2-7, with 11 bases matching TRBD2. V lost 2 bases and J lost 5; bases outside the gene matches: 2. The CDR3 totals 14 residues. Germline V CDR1 and CDR2: MDHEN, SYDVKM. The CDR3 reads CASSLTSGGNEQYV. The CDR3 coding sequence is TGTGCCAGCAGTTTAACTAGCGGGGGCAACGAGCAGTACGTC.

The J gene is TRBJ2-7, the V gene TRBV5-6; 7 nucleotides line up with TRBD2. V trimming: 4 bases; J trimming: 3 bases; junction bases outside the gene matches: 7. CDR1 is SGHDT and CDR2 is YYEEEE in the germline V gene. The CDR3 totals 14 residues. The CDR3 region has the DNA TGTGCCAGCAGCGCAACGGGGGGTAACTACGAGCAGTACGTC. As protein: CASSATGGNYEQYV.

This rearrangement joins TRBV11-3 to TRBJ2-2; no clear D. In germline, CDR1 is SGHNT, CDR2 YENEEA. V was trimmed by 6 bases and J by 4 bases, leaving 6 bases between them. This CDR3 has 12 residues. CDR3 sequence (DNA): TGTGCCAGCAGGTCCGGCACCGGGGAGCTGTTTTTT. It translates to CASRSGTGELFF.

This rearrangement joins TRBV27 to TRBJ2-7, with 13 bases that match TRBD2. V shed 2 bases, J shed 2 bases, and the junction held 6 bases outside the gene matches. This CDR3 is built from 17 residues. From germline, CDR1 is MNHEY and CDR2 SMNVEV (reference sequence). CDR3 loop: CASSLTGLAGETYEQYV. The CDR3 bases are TGTGCCAGCAGTTTAACCGGACTAGCGGGAGAGACCTACGAGCAGTACGTC.

This chain joins TRBV19 and TRBJ1-5; TRBD1 is a possible D gene (6 bases). Per the germline V gene, CDR1 is LNHDA and CDR2 is SQIVND (reference sequence). Trimming removed 1 base at V and 5 bases at J, with 9 bases between. The CDR3 runs 14 residues. The DNA for the CDR3 is TGTGCCAGTAGTATAGGTTGGACAGATCAGCCCCAGCATTTT. Its protein product is CASSIGWTDQPQHF.

V and J are TRBV28 and TRBJ2-3; TRBD2 matches 7 bases. With V trimmed by 8 bases and J by 1 base, 6 bases remained unmatched. Per the germline V gene, CDR1 is MDHEN and CDR2 is SYDVKM. The CDR3 loop spans 14 amino acids. This chain's CDR3 is CASGGGEGTDTQYF. Written as DNA, the CDR3 is TGTGCCAGCGGCGGGGGAGAGGGCACAGATACGCAGTATTTT.

This chain uses TRBV3-1 (or the pseudogene TRBV3-2) with TRBJ2-1, with TRBD1 matching over 9 bases. The CDR3 covers 15 residues. V trimming: 8 bases; J trimming: 8 bases; junction bases outside the gene matches: 13. From germline, CDR1 is LGHDT and CDR2 YNNKEL (reference sequence). The CDR3 sequence is CASSGGTGWVDEQFF. DNA for the CDR3: TGTGCCAGCTCGGGTGGGACAGGGTGGGTTGATGAGCAGTTCTTC.

This clone has a single count. V is TRBV3-1 (or the pseudogene TRBV3-2) and J is TRBJ2-3; maybe TRBD2 (6 bases). Germline CDR1 reads LGHDT; CDR2 reads YNNKEL (reference sequence). This CDR3 contains 15 residues. V lost 2 bases and J 4 bases, leaving 13 bases between the germline ends. The DNA of the CDR3 is TGTGCCAGCAGCCAATCGGGACTTTCCCCAGATACGCAGTATTTT. This sequence encodes CASSQSGLSPDTQYF.

This sequence joins TRBV4-1 and TRBJ1-5, with D possibly being TRBD1 (5 bases). Trimming pared 0 bases from V and 5 bases from J, leaving 11 bases between. Germline V gives CDR1 MGHRA, CDR2 YSYEKL. CDR3 size: 15 residues. The CDR3 coding sequence is TGCGCCAGCAGCCAAGACCTGACAGTTTATCAGCCCCAGCATTTT. It is translated as CASSQDLTVYQPQHF.

V and J are TRBV5-6 and TRBJ2-1, with D possibly TRBD1 on 6 matching bases. The CDR3 covers 15 residues. The germline V gene encodes CDR1 SGHDT and CDR2 YYEEEE. With 5 bases removed from V and 0 bases from J, the gap between germline ends came to 12 bases. The CDR3 coding sequence is TGTGCCAGCAGGCGTCCAGGGGCCTCCTACAATGAGCAGTTCTTC. It specifies CASRRPGASYNEQFF.

This sequence joins TRBV28 and TRBJ2-1; no firm D call. Trimming shortened V by 5 bases and J by 4 bases, and 9 bases separated the two germline ends. The germline CDR1 and CDR2 sequences are MDHEN and SYDVKM. This CDR3 contains 13 residues. In DNA form, the CDR3 reads TGTGCCAGCAGTACAGAAAAATACAATGAGCAGTTCTTC. This sequence encodes CASSTEKYNEQFF.

A note on this clone: Other nucleotide sequences from this sample produce the same CDR3. This chain links TRBV12-5 with TRBJ1-1; the match to TRBD1 covers 7 bases. From germline, CDR1 is LGHNT and CDR2 FRNRAP. Germline trimming cut 4 bases from V and 1 base from J; bases unmatched to any gene: 6. The CDR3 totals 15 residues. The CDR3 is CASGWPDRQNTEAFF. CDR3 nucleotide sequence: TGTGCTAGTGGTTGGCCGGACAGGCAGAACACTGAAGCTTTCTTT. Full variable domain (rest looked up from reference TRBV12-5 and TRBJ1-1): DARVTQTPRHKVTEMGQEVTMRCQPILGHNTVFWYRQTMMQGLELLAYFRNRAPLDDSGMPKDRFSAEMPDATLATLKIQPSEPRDSAVYFCASGWPDRQNTEAFFGQGTRLTVV.

The chain carries TRBV19 and TRBJ1-5; weak D call: TRBD1 (5 bases). V was clipped by 3 bases and J by 8 bases, with 11 bases between them. Germline V gives CDR1 LNHDA, CDR2 SQIVND (reference sequence). This CDR3 is built from 13 residues. The CDR3 nucleotides are TGTGCCAGTAGTATGGTGACAGAAGAGCCCCAGCATTTT. Encoded protein: CASSMVTEEPQHF. The whole variable domain, filled in from reference TRBV19 and TRBJ1-5, reads DGGITQSPKYLFRKEGQNVTLSCEQNLNHDAMYWYRQDPGQGLRLIYYSQIVNDFQKGDIAEGYSVSREKKESFPLTVTSAQKNPTAFYLCASSMVTEEPQHFGDGTRLSIL.

V gene TRBV24-1 combines with J gene TRBJ2-5; D perhaps matches TRBD1 (6 bases). Trimming took 2 bases from V and 5 from J, leaving 14 bases between them. Germline V lookup: CDR1 KGHDR, CDR2 SFDVKD. This CDR3 has 15 amino acids. CDR3 nucleotide sequence: TGTGCCACCAGTGATTGGGGACAACAGTGGGAGACCCAGTACTTC. Encoded protein: CATSDWGQQWETQYF.

This chain joins TRBV9 and TRBJ2-3; possible D gene TRBD2, 5 bases. CDR1 is SGDLS and CDR2 is YYNGEE in the germline V gene. The CDR3 has 14 amino acids. The V gene lost 1 base and the J gene lost 4 bases, with 10 bases spanning the gap. This CDR3 reads CASSVRDYSDTQYF. CDR3 DNA: TGTGCCAGCAGCGTAAGAGACTACTCAGATACGCAGTATTTT.

The J gene is TRBJ1-4, the V gene TRBV7-6, with D perhaps TRBD1 (5 bases). V was trimmed by 3 bases and J by 0 bases, leaving 11 bases between them. This CDR3 has 16 amino acids. The germline V gene encodes CDR1 SGHVS and CDR2 FNYEAQ. CDR3 sequence (DNA): TGTGCCAGCAGCTTTCGACAGCCAGCAACTAATGAAAAACTGTTTTTT. It yields the protein CASSFRQPATNEKLFF.

The CDR3 bases are TGTGCCAGCAGCGAGGCACCGACTTGGACAGGGTGGGCCTACGAGCAGTACGTC. Translating it yields CASSEAPTWTGWAYEQYV. The chain is built from TRBV5-5 and TRBJ2-7; 8 bases fit TRBD1. The CDR3 covers 18 residues. After removal of 4 bases from V and 2 bases from J, the junction contained 17 bases not matched to a gene. Germline assignment: CDR1 SGHKS and CDR2 YYEKEE (reference sequence).

The J gene is TRBJ2-3, the V gene TRBV10-2, with D unresolved. This CDR3 has 12 amino acids. The ends were cut back, 4 bases at V and 4 bases at J, with 6 bases in the middle. Looked up from germline, CDR1 is WSHSY and CDR2 is SAAADI. The CDR3 DNA sequence: TGCGCCAGCAGTGGAGAATCAGATACGCAGTATTTT. Translated, it gives CASSGESDTQYF.

The chain uses TRBV30 and TRBJ2-1, with D maybe TRBD2 (5 bases). Between the trimmed V and J ends, which lost 1 base and 8 bases, there was a span of 9 bases. CDR3 length: 12 residues. Germline V CDR1 and CDR2: GTSNPN, SVGIG (reference sequence). The CDR3 DNA is TGTGCCTGGAGTGCTGGACTGGATGAGCAGTTCTTC. This encodes CAWSAGLDEQFF.

The V and J genes are TRBV5-6 and TRBJ1-6, with 7 bases that match TRBD1. The CDR3 has 15 residues. Germline lookup yields CDR1 SGHDT and CDR2 YYEEEE. V trimming: 2 bases; J trimming: 7 bases; junction bases outside the gene matches: 6. CDR3 in DNA: TGTGCCAGCAGCTTTACAGGGGTTGGGAATTCACCCCTCCACTTT. It is translated as CASSFTGVGNSPLHF.

This clone was counted a few times. The chain has TRBV30 and TRBJ1-6; D ambiguous. Germline V CDR1 and CDR2: GTSNPN, SVGIG (reference sequence). This CDR3 region has 14 residues. Trimming shortened V by 4 bases and J by 0 bases, and 7 bases separated the two germline ends. CDR3 amino acids: CAWMRPSYNSPLHF. CDR3 coding DNA: TGTGCCTGGATGAGGCCCTCCTATAATTCACCCCTCCACTTT.

This clone was detected many times. This sequence joins TRBV24-1 and TRBJ1-5, with TRBD1 matching over 8 bases. Trimming cost V 4 bases and J 5 bases; bases outside gene matches: 12. The CDR3 totals 17 residues. From germline, CDR1 is KGHDR and CDR2 SFDVKD. Here the CDR3 reads CATSEYPRQGIDQPQHF. CDR3 nucleotides: TGTGCCACCAGTGAATACCCTAGACAGGGGATTGATCAGCCCCAGCATTTT.

V and J are TRBV4-1 and TRBJ2-3; D remains unclear. This CDR3 region has 16 residues. Trimming removed 2 bases at V and 1 base at J, with 13 bases between. In germline, CDR1 is MGHRA, CDR2 YSYEKL. The CDR3 DNA reads as TGCGCCAGCAGCCAACCGAGAGCGACGCGCACAGATACGCAGTATTTT. This encodes CASSQPRATRTDTQYF.

The gene calls are TRBV2 and TRBJ1-4; D may be TRBD1 (6 bases). This CDR3 is 15 amino acids long. The germline CDR1 and CDR2 sequences are SNHLY and FYNNEI. V was cut by 6 bases and J by 3 bases, with 14 bases left in between. In DNA form, the CDR3 reads TGTGCCAGCAGGGCAACAGGGATAGCTAATGAAAAACTGTTTTTT. Translating it yields CASRATGIANEKLFF.

This clone was found a few times. V gene TRBV6-2 or TRBV6-3 combines with J gene TRBJ2-7; TRBD1 matches at 7 bases. Germline lookup yields CDR1 MNHEY and CDR2 SVGEGT. This CDR3 is 14 amino acids long. V dropped 5 bases and J dropped 2; count of bases not matched to a gene: 6. The CDR3 DNA reads as TGTGCCAGCAGTAAGGGACAGTTAACCTACGAGCAGTACGTC. This gives the protein CASSKGQLTYEQYV.

This chain uses TRBV5-1 with TRBJ1-5; D unresolved. Per the germline V gene, CDR1 is SGHRS and CDR2 is YFSETQ. This CDR3 has 14 residues. Trimming took off 0 bases at V and 1 base at J, with 5 bases between the two ends. CDR3 DNA: TGCGCCAGCAGCTTGGTGGCAAGCAATCAGCCCCAGCATTTT. It specifies CASSLVASNQPQHF. Full variable domain (missing parts from reference TRBV5-1 and TRBJ1-5): KAGVTQTPRYLIKTRGQQVTLSCSPISGHRSVSWYQQTPGQGLQFLFEYFSETQRNKGNFPGRFSGRQFSNSRSEMNVSTLELGDSALYLCASSLVASNQPQHFGDGTRLSIL.

The chain uses TRBV5-6 and TRBJ1-1; 10 nucleotides align to TRBD1. V lost 3 bases, J lost 4 bases, and 3 bases stayed unmatched. This CDR3 has 14 residues. The germline V gene has CDR1 SGHDT and CDR2 YYEEEE. CDR3 bases: TGTGCCAGCAGCTCGGGACAGGGGACCACTGAAGCTTTCTTT. This codes for CASSSGQGTTEAFF.

A single count supports this clone. The V and J genes are TRBV27 and TRBJ1-2, with D tentatively TRBD1 (6 bases). Germline values: CDR1 MNHEY, CDR2 SMNVEV (reference sequence). The CDR3 contains 18 residues. V was pared by 2 bases and J by 0 bases, with 19 bases between. CDR3 nucleotide sequence: TGTGCCAGCAGTTTACAGGGGCAGTTCATCTCTTCTAACTATGGCTACACCTTC. Protein: CASSLQGQFISSNYGYTF.